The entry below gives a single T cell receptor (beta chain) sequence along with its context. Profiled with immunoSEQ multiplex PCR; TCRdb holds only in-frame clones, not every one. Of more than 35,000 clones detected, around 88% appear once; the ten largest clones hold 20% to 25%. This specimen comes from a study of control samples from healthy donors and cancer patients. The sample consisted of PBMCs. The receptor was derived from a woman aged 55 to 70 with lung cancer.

The CDR3 nucleotides read TGTGCCAGTAGTATTGTTCCGACCACCGGGGAGCTGTTTTTT. This translates into CASSIVPTTGELFF. The rearrangement links TRBV19 to TRBJ2-2; no definite D call. Trimming pared 3 bases from V and 4 bases from J, leaving 9 bases between. The CDR3 consists of 14 residues. Germline V CDR1 and CDR2: LNHDA, SQIVND (reference sequence). The whole variable domain, remainder taken from reference TRBV19 and TRBJ2-2, is DGGITQSPKYLFRKEGQNVTLSCEQNLNHDAMYWYRQDPGQGLRLIYYSQIVNDFQKGDIAEGYSVSREKKESFPLTVTSAQKNPTAFYLCASSIVPTTGELFFGEGSRLTVL.